The 24 T cell receptor beta chains in this list originate from one sample, sequenced in a study of Ad26.COV2.S vaccination and SARS-CoV-2 variants. Noted treatment: some 20 received Ad26.COV2.S at low or high dose, single or two shots; 5 received placebo; per-sample allocation not given. Samples analyzed were those drawn on day 63 after the first vaccine or placebo injection. The data were produced by immunoSEQ multiplex PCR, yet TCRdb's version contains in-frame clones alone and is incomplete. The top ten clones hold about 1.5% of a sample with about 680,000 clones, 80% to 90% of them seen once. This material consisted of peripheral blood, taken in a trial of Ad26.COV2.S vaccine versus placebo. Receptor source: a person between 18 and 65 years old who received the Ad26.COV2.S COVID-19 vaccine or a placebo.

This chain uses TRBV29-1 with TRBJ2-2; 11 bases fit TRBD2. The CDR3 sequence is 14 residues long. V shed 5 bases, J shed 3 bases, and the junction held 2 bases outside the gene matches. Germline CDR1 and CDR2: SQVTM and ANQGSEA. The CDR3 loop is CSVLAGGYTGELFF. Written as DNA, the CDR3 is TGCAGCGTTCTAGCGGGAGGCTACACCGGGGAGCTGTTTTTT.

The chain carries TRBV10-1 and TRBJ2-1; D perhaps matches TRBD2 (7 bases). There are 16 residues in the CDR3. Germline loops: CDR1 WNHNN, CDR2 SYGVQD (reference sequence). Trimming left V 0 bases short and J 9 bases short, with 18 bases between. The CDR3 nucleotides are TGCGCCAGCAGTGAGTCGGGAGGGGGAAGATCCGGTGAGCAGTTCTTC. As protein: CASSESGGGRSGEQFF.

This chain links TRBV27 with TRBJ2-3, with 8 bases aligning to TRBD2. This CDR3 is built from 16 residues. J lost 3 bases, V lost 5 bases, and 10 bases had no gene match. Germline V gives CDR1 MNHEY, CDR2 SMNVEV (reference sequence). The CDR3 DNA follows: TGTGCCAGCAGTCTCGTATCCAGCGGGAGTACAGATACGCAGTATTTT. Translating gives CASSLVSSGSTDTQYF.

This clone showed up just a few times. CDR3 in amino acids: CASSPDSLREQYF. The CDR3, as DNA: TGTGCCAGCAGTCCCGACAGCTTGAGGGAGCAGTACTTC. V gene TRBV12-3 or TRBV12-4 combines with J gene TRBJ2-7; TRBD1 is a possible D gene (5 bases). V lost 5 bases, J lost 7 bases, and 15 bases lay in between. This CDR3 contains 13 residues.

This sequence joins TRBV25-1 and TRBJ2-3, with 10 bases that match TRBD2. Germline V gene data show CDR1 as MGHDK and CDR2 as SYGVNS. Trimming at V came to 6 bases and at J to 6 bases, leaving 9 bases not matched to a gene. This CDR3 is built from 15 residues. The CDR3 DNA reads as TGTGCCAGCAGCCCAAGCGGGGGGGCGGGGGATACGCAGTATTTT. Protein product: CASSPSGGAGDTQYF.

A remark on this clone: The same CDR3 also results from other DNA sequences found in this sample. This chain connects TRBV9 to TRBJ2-2; the D is unclear. Germline V gene lookup returns CDR1 SGDLS and CDR2 YYNGEE. V was shortened by 2 bases and J by 1 base, with 6 bases between the two germline ends. The CDR3 extends over 14 amino acids. CDR3 sequence: CASSVEGNTGELFF. In DNA form, the CDR3 reads TGTGCCAGCAGCGTGGAAGGGAACACCGGGGAGCTGTTTTTT. The entire variable domain, with the rest obtained from reference TRBV9 and TRBJ2-2, is as follows: DSGVTQTPKHLITATGQRVTLRCSPRSGDLSVYWYQQSLDQGLQFLIQYYNGEERAKGNILERFSAQQFPDLHSELNLSSLELGDSALYFCASSVEGNTGELFFGEGSRLTVL.

The chain recombines TRBV18 with TRBJ2-1; D call uncertain. V was shortened by 2 bases and J by 2 bases, with 13 bases between the two germline ends. CDR3 size: 16 residues. Germline assignment: CDR1 KGHSH and CDR2 LQKENI. For the CDR3, the DNA is TGTGCCAGCTCACCATCCTACGCAGGTCCCTACAATGAGCAGTTCTTC. Its translation is CASSPSYAGPYNEQFF.

CDR3 bases: TGTGCCAGCATCCAAAGCGGGAGGCCTTACAATGAGCAGTTCTTC. It yields the protein CASIQSGRPYNEQFF. The V and J genes are TRBV7-8 and TRBJ2-1; the match to TRBD2 covers 9 bases. CDR3 length: 15 amino acids. The junction had 8 bases not matched to a gene; V was cut back by 7 bases and J by 4 bases. Germline V gene data show CDR1 as SGHVS and CDR2 as FQNEAQ.

The chain has TRBV10-2 and TRBJ1-5, with D unclear. The germline V gene has CDR1 WSHSY and CDR2 SAAADI. The CDR3 sequence is 15 residues long. V shed 0 bases and J shed 6 bases, with 12 bases lying between them. The CDR3 DNA reads TGCGCCAGCAGTGAGTCGGAGAAACGGCGTCAGCCCCAGCATTTT. Translating gives CASSESEKRRQPQHF.

The rearrangement uses TRBV5-1 and TRBJ1-1; D perhaps matches TRBD1 (6 bases). Trimming stripped 0 bases from V and 3 bases from J, with 15 bases between. This CDR3 has 16 amino acids. Germline values: CDR1 SGHRS, CDR2 YFSETQ. Written as DNA, the CDR3 is TGCGCCAGCAGCTTGGGACCCACAGGGCTGGACACTGAAGCTTTCTTT. Encoded protein: CASSLGPTGLDTEAFF.

This chain joins TRBV11-1 and TRBJ2-7; 7 nucleotides line up with TRBD2. The junction had 3 bases not matched to a gene; V was cut back by 4 bases and J by 0 bases. This CDR3 is built from 14 residues. Germline CDR1 is SGHAT and CDR2 is FQDESV (reference sequence). The CDR3 loop is CASSSSGASYEQYF. The CDR3 DNA reads TGTGCCAGCAGCTCGAGCGGGGCCTCCTACGAGCAGTACTTC.

The rearrangement joins TRBV27 to TRBJ2-7; D remains unclear. Germline V lookup: CDR1 MNHEY, CDR2 SMNVEV (reference sequence). This CDR3 has 16 residues. Trimming removed 7 bases at V and 4 bases at J, with 23 bases between. The CDR3 protein is CASTSYDHGEIYEQYF. The CDR3 nucleotides are TGTGCCAGCACCTCCTACGATCATGGAGAAATATACGAGCAGTACTTC.

The J gene is TRBJ2-1, the V gene TRBV5-5; D uncertain. Germline CDR1 is SGHKS and CDR2 is YYEKEE (reference sequence). V dropped 4 bases and J dropped 2 bases, with 13 bases sitting between them. CDR3 length: 15 residues. The CDR3 spells CASSKSNGPYNEQFF. CDR3 in DNA: TGTGCCAGCAGCAAGTCTAACGGGCCCTACAATGAGCAGTTCTTC.

V is TRBV5-1 and J is TRBJ2-1; 10 nucleotides align to TRBD2. V lost 3 bases, J lost 0 bases, and 3 bases stayed unmatched. The CDR3 loop spans 16 amino acids. Per germline, CDR1 SGHRS and CDR2 YFSETQ. CDR3 in amino acids: CASSSPSGSSYNEQFF. The CDR3 region has the DNA TGCGCCAGCAGCTCCCCTAGCGGGAGCTCCTACAATGAGCAGTTCTTC.

This clone was seen a few times. The rearrangement joins TRBV18 to TRBJ1-5; D remains unclear. Germline V gene data show CDR1 as KGHSH and CDR2 as LQKENI. V dropped 2 bases and J dropped 10 bases, with 12 bases sitting between them. This CDR3 is 13 amino acids long. The CDR3 nucleotides read TGTGCCAGCTCACCAGATAGGAGCGACCCCCAGCATTTT. Translated: CASSPDRSDPQHF.

In this sample, this clone turned up once. The chain links TRBV2 to TRBJ1-4; 7 nucleotides match TRBD1. The trim removed 6 bases at V and 7 bases at J, leaving 5 bases unmatched. The CDR3 sequence is 13 residues long. Germline CDR1 and CDR2: SNHLY and FYNNEI. The CDR3 DNA reads TGTGCCAGCAGCAGGGGGAGGACTGAAAAACTGTTTTTT. This gives the protein CASSRGRTEKLFF.

The chain recombines TRBV7-9 with TRBJ1-6; D possibly corresponds to TRBD1 (5 bases). This CDR3 is built from 14 residues. CDR1 and CDR2 from the germline V gene are SEHNR and FQNEAQ (reference sequence). Deletions cut 5 bases from V and 4 bases from J, with 9 bases between. CDR3 bases: TGTGCCAGCAGCCACGACAGTTATAATTCACCCCTCCACTTT. Residues: CASSHDSYNSPLHF.

The chain joins TRBV6-5 to TRBJ2-7; D is undetermined. The CDR3 has 15 amino acids. V was shortened by 0 bases and J by 2 bases, with 11 bases between the two germline ends. Germline V gene lookup returns CDR1 MNHEY and CDR2 SVGAGI. The chain's CDR3 is CASSYSGSEAYEQYF. The CDR3 DNA reads TGTGCCAGCAGTTACTCAGGATCCGAAGCCTACGAGCAGTACTTC.

V usage is TRBV6-1 and J usage is TRBJ2-4, with D unclear. The germline V and J ends were trimmed by 0 bases and 11 bases, with 8 bases remaining between them. Germline V gene sequence: CDR1 MNHNS, CDR2 SASEGT. This CDR3 is 12 amino acids long. CDR3 amino acids: CASSEALSVQYF. The CDR3, as DNA: TGTGCCAGCAGTGAAGCCCTTTCAGTTCAGTACTTC.

This clone was seen a single time. The chain has TRBV19 and TRBJ2-5; 12 nucleotides align to TRBD2. Germline CDR1 LNHDA, CDR2 SQIVND (reference sequence). This CDR3 spans 16 amino acids. V gave up 3 bases and J gave up 5 bases; unmatched junction bases: 7. This chain's CDR3 is CASSIGTSGPGETQYF. In DNA form, the CDR3 reads TGTGCCAGTAGTATCGGGACTAGCGGGCCTGGGGAGACCCAGTACTTC.

As concerns this clone: This same CDR3 is encoded by further DNA sequences in the sample. J is TRBJ1-3 and V is TRBV2; 9 bases map to TRBD1. CDR1 SNHLY and CDR2 FYNNEI come from the germline V gene. The CDR3 is 15 residues long. V shed 5 bases and J 0 bases; nucleotides not matched to a gene: 2. The CDR3 reads CASSLDRGSGNTIYF. The CDR3 region has the DNA TGTGCCAGCAGTCTGGACAGGGGCTCTGGAAACACCATATATTTT.

The V gene is TRBV29-1, the J gene TRBJ2-7; D call uncertain. The CDR3 covers 12 residues. The germline V gene has CDR1 SQVTM and CDR2 ANQGSEA. V lost 1 base and J 0 bases, leaving 4 bases between the germline ends. CDR3 DNA: TGCAGCGTTGAAGGGGCCTCCTACGAGCAGTACTTC. Its protein is CSVEGASYEQYF.

V gene TRBV4-1 combines with J gene TRBJ2-4; TRBD1 or TRBD2 may be the D gene (5 bases each). In germline, CDR1 is MGHRA, CDR2 YSYEKL. V was shortened by 1 base and J by 5 bases, with 12 bases between the two germline ends. This CDR3 is built from 15 residues. CDR3 sequence reads: CASSQVGGRENIQYF. In DNA form, the CDR3 reads TGCGCCAGCAGCCAAGTTGGGGGAAGGGAAAACATTCAGTACTTC.

The chain recombines TRBV30 with TRBJ1-2; tentatively, D is TRBD1 (5 bases). Germline CDR1 reads GTSNPN; CDR2 reads SVGIG (reference sequence). This CDR3 has 13 amino acids. V dropped 4 bases and J dropped 6 bases, with 15 bases sitting between them. The CDR3 loop reads CAWTPGRENGYTF. Written as DNA, the CDR3 is TGTGCCTGGACCCCGGGCAGGGAGAATGGCTACACCTTC.